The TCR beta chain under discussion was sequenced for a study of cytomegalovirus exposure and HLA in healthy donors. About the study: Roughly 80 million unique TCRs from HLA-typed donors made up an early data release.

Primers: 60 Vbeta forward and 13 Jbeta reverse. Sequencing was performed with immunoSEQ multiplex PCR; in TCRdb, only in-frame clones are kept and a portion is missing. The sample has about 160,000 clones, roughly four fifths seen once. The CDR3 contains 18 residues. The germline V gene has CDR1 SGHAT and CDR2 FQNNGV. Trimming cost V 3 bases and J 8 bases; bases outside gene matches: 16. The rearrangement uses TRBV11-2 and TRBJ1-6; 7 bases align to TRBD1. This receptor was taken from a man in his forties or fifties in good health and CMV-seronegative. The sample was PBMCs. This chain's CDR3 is CASSLNDWGRQGHSPLHF. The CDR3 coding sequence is TGTGCCAGCAGCTTGAACGATTGGGGGAGACAGGGACATTCACCCCTCCACTTT.